This T cell receptor (beta chain) was observed in a study of blood T cell repertoires in COVID-19. Overall study: Acute and convalescent COVID-19 specimens originated in the United States, Italy and Spain. T cells, B-cell-depleted T cells, or PBMCs provided the cDNA or gDNA that served as material.

The CDR3 length is 16 residues. V lost 4 bases and J lost 5, with 20 bases in between. Germline CDR1 reads MNHEY; CDR2 reads SVGAGI. Authors' analysis steps: Researchers report that nucleated cell counts were estimated from reference gene primer amplification. Here immunoSEQ multiplex PCR was the method, and the copy in TCRdb shows in-frame clones only, minus some. V, J and clone size are those of that table, while D and trimming were read from the DNA. The sample lists fewer than 250,000 clones, roughly 80% seen once, with about 10% in the top ten. Seattle's cohort entered during active infection and was followed longitudinally.

Sequencing used peripheral blood. The J gene is TRBJ1-1, the V gene TRBV6-5; D call uncertain. The receptor was isolated from an elderly woman with COVID-19, enrolled during active disease. The CDR3 protein is CASSSLGRVIETEAFF. The CDR3 region has the DNA TGTGCCAGCAGTTCCCTAGGGAGAGTCATAGAAACTGAAGCTTTCTTT.